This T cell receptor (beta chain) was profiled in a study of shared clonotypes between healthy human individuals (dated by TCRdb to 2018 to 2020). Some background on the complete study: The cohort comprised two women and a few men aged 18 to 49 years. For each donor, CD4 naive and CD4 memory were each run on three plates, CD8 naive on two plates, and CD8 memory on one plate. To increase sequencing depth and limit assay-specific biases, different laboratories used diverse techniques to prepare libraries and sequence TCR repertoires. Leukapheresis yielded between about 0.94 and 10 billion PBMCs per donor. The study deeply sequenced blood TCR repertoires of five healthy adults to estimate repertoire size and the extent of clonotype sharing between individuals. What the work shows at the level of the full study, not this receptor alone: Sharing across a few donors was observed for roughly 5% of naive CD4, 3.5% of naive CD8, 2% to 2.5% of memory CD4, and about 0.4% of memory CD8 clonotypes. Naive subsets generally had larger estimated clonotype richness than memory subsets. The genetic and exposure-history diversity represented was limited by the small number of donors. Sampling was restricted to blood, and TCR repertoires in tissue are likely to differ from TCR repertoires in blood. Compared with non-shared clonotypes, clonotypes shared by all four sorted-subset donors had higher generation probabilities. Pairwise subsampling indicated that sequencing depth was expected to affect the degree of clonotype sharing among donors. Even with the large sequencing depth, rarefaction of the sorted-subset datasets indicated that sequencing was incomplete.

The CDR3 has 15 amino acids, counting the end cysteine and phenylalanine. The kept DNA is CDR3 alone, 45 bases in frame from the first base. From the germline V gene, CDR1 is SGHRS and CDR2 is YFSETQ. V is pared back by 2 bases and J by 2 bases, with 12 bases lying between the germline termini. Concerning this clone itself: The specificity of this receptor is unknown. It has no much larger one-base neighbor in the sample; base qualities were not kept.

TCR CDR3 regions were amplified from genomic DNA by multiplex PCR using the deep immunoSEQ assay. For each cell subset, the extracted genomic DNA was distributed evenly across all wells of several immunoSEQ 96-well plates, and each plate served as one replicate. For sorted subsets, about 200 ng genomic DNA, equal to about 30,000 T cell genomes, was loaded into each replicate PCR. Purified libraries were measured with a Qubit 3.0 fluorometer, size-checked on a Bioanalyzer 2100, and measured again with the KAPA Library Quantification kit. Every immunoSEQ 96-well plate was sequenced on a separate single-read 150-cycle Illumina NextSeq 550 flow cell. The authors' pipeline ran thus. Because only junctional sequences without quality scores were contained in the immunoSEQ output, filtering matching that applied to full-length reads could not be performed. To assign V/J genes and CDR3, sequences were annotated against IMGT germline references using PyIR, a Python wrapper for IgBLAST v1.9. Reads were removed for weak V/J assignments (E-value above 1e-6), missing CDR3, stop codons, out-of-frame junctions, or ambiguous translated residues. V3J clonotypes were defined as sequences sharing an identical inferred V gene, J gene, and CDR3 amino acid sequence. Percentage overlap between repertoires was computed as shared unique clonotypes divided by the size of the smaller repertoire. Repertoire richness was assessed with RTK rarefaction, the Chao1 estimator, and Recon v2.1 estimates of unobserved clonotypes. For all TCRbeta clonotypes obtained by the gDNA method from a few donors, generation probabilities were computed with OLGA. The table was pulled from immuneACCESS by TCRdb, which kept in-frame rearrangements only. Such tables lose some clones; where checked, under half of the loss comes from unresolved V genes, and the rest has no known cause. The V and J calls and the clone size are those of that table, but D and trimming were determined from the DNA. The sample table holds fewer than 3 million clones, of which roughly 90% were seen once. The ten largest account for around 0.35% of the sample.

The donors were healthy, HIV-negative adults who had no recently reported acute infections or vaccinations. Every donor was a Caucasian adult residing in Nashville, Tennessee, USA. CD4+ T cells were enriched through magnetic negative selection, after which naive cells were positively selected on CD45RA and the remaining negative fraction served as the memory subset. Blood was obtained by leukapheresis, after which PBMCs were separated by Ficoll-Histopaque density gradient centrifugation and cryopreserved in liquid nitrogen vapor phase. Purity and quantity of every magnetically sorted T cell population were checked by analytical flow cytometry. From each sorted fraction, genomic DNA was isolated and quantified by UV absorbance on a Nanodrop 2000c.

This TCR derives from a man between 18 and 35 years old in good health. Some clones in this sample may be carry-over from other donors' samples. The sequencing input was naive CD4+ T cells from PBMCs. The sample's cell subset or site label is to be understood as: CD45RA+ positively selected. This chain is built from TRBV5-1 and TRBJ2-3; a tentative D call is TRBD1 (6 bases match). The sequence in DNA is TGCGCCAGCAGCTTCCAGGGGCGCTCCACAGATACGCAGTATTTT. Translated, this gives CASSFQGRSTDTQYF.